This T cell receptor beta chain was obtained from a study of blood T cells in healthy people across ages. Study-wide points: Comparison with aged donors showed that long-lived donors had more naive CD4+ cells and higher diversity. Diversity of TCR beta correlated strongly with naive T cell percentage. From one million sequenced T cells, diversity estimates were lower bounds.

A sample-barcoded 5' primer and a J-beta primer mix were used in a second PCR of about 7 to 12 cycles. Each single sample gave us at least 2.5 million CDR3-containing paired-end reads. One entry per CDR3 protein, called by TCRdb with MiXCR from the 5' RACE reads. The sample shows over 950,000 distinct CDR3 sequences, roughly 47% of them seen only once. A word on this clonotype: Its antigen is currently unknown.

The V end lost 4 bases, the J end lost 2 bases, and 8 bases lay between the germline ends. Looked up from germline, CDR1 is SQVTM and CDR2 is ANQGSEA. CDR3 length equals 12 residues. What was sequenced was blood. The TCR comes from a woman between 55 and 75 years old in good health. V is TRBV29-1 and J is TRBJ2-5; TRBD1 might be the D (5 bases). CDR3 region: CSVGPGQETQYF. CDR3 coding DNA: TGCAGCGTTGGTCCAGGGCAAGAGACCCAGTACTTC.